This T cell receptor (beta chain) is from a study of OX40 agonist ivuxolimab in advanced cancers. Study background: A diagnosis of hepatocellular carcinoma, melanoma, renal cell or head and neck cancer was present in dose-escalation patients. Cohort: 65% to 90% men, mean age roughly 60, aged about 20 to 90. Study-level results: At 0.1-3.0 mg/kg, partial responders had clonal expansion among the lowest observed. Among the nonresponders, some also had low normalized T-cell clonal expansion.

This CDR3 contains 16 residues. The V gene lost 2 bases and the J gene lost 7 bases, with 18 bases spanning the gap. Germline V gene lookup returns CDR1 SNHLY and CDR2 FYNNEI. Regarding this clone: Its antigen is still unknown.

The repertoire was sequenced with immunoSEQ multiplex PCR; TCRdb's copy has only in-frame clones and lacks some. Of 59,000 or so clones listed, 70% to 85% are singletons. The sample was CD4+ or CD8+ T cells sorted from blood, taken in a trial of the OX40 agonist ivuxolimab. The rearrangement joins TRBV2 to TRBJ2-1; D possibly uses TRBD1 or TRBD2 (7 bases each). The receptor was derived from an adult with an advanced solid tumor such as melanoma, head and neck, liver or kidney cancer. The CDR3 reads CASSEREGRGINEQFF. CDR3 DNA sequence: TGTGCCAGCAGTGAAAGGGAGGGCAGGGGGATAAATGAGCAGTTCTTC.